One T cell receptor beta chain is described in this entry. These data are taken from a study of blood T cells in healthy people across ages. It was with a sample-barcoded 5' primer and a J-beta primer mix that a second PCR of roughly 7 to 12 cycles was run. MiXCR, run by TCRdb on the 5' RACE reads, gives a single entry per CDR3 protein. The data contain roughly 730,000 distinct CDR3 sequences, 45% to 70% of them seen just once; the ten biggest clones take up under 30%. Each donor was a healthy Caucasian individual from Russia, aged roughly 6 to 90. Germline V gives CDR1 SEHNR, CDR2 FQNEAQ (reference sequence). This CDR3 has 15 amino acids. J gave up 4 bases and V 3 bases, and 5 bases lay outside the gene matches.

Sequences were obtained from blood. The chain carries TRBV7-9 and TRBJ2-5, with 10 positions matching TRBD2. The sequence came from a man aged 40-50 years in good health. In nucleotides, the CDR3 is TGTGCCAGCAGCTTCCCTAGCGGGGGAGGAGAGACCCAGTACTTC. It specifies CASSFPSGGGETQYF. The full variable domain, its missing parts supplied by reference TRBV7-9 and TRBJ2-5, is DTGVSQNPRHKITKRGQNVTFRCDPISEHNRLYWYRQTLGQGPEFLTYFQNEAQLEKSRLLSDRFSAERPKGSFSTLEIQRTEQGDSAMYLCASSFPSGGGETQYFGPGTRLLVL.